The clone carrying this TCR beta chain was seen a handful of times. The sample comes from a study of CD8+ T cells in alopecia areata. For the study at large: Oral tofacitinib, 5 to 10 mg twice daily, was given in an open-label trial.

Treatment noted: oral pan-JAK inhibitor, 5-10 mg twice daily. The CDR3 has 13 amino acids. Germline V gene sequence: CDR1 SGDLS, CDR2 YYNGEE. Between the trimmed V and J ends, which lost 0 bases and 7 bases, there was a span of 8 bases. Reverse transcription of extracted RNA yielded cDNA, which provided the sequencing template. Data came from immunoSEQ multiplex PCR; TCRdb stores just in-frame clones and leaves some out. The sample has 95,000 to 150,000 clones; approximately 57% are singletons. Sequencing used CD4+ T cells sorted from blood, obtained at week 4, from a patient treated with tofacitinib. The V call is TRBV9, the J call TRBJ2-1; D unclear. The TCR was taken from a human donor with alopecia areata. CDR3 nucleotides: TGTGCCAGCAGCGTAGCAGAATTAAATGAGCAGTTCTTC. Its translation is CASSVAELNEQFF.